This entry lists 15 T cell receptor beta chains sequenced from one sample in a study of post-analysis software for immune sequencing data. Broader study findings: Included in a set of about 5 TRBV segments more frequent in patients than controls were TRBV5-6, TRBV5-1 and TRBV20-1.

Carried by the TCR beta cDNA libraries were unique molecular identifiers. TCRdb called the PCR reads again in MiXCR, with one record for every CDR3 protein. The sample consists of approximately 150,000 distinct CDR3 sequences, 30% of them appearing once. No antigen is known for these receptors. The sequencing input was blood. These receptor sequences come from a girl aged 10 to 17 with multiple sclerosis.

The CDR3 protein is CASSLEDSGVLTF. For the CDR3, the DNA is TGCGCCAGCAGCTTGGAGGACAGTGGGGTCCTGACTTTC. V and J are TRBV5-1 and TRBJ2-6, with D maybe TRBD1 (6 bases). Trimming left V 0 bases short and J 13 bases short, with 11 bases between. Germline CDR1 SGHRS, CDR2 YFSETQ. The CDR3 runs to 13 residues.

Ten or more counts support this clonotype. V usage is TRBV20-1 and J usage is TRBJ2-1; no reliable D call. V lost 6 bases and J 5 bases, leaving 8 bases between the germline ends. CDR3 length: 11 amino acids. Germline assignment: CDR1 DFQATT and CDR2 SNEGSKA (reference sequence). The CDR3 region has the DNA TGCAGTGCCCGCCCTGACAATGAGCAGTTCTTC. Translating it yields CSARPDNEQFF.

This clonotype came up a few times. The chain combines TRBV29-1 with TRBJ2-1; 11 bases agree with TRBD1. Germline-derived CDR1 and CDR2 are SQVTM and ANQGSEA. The junction had 16 bases not matched to a gene; V was cut back by 7 bases and J by 8 bases. The CDR3 loop spans 16 amino acids. CDR3 DNA sequence: TGCAGCGGGGGGGCTTGGGGGACAGGGGGTTCGGATGAGCAGTTCTTC. Encoded protein: CSGGAWGTGGSDEQFF.

This clonotype was found many times. The chain recombines TRBV5-1 with TRBJ2-3; 9 bases are a match to TRBD2. The CDR3 contains 17 residues. The trim removed 4 bases at V and 0 bases at J, leaving 9 bases unmatched. CDR1 and CDR2 (germline): SGHRS, YFSETQ. CDR3 sequence reads: CASSALTTSGSTDTQYF. CDR3 coding DNA: TGCGCCAGCAGCGCCCTGACGACTAGCGGAAGCACAGATACGCAGTATTTT. The full variable domain, completed using reference TRBV5-1 and TRBJ2-3, is KAGVTQTPRYLIKTRGQQVTLSCSPISGHRSVSWYQQTPGQGLQFLFEYFSETQRNKGNFPGRFSGRQFSNSRSEMNVSTLELGDSALYLCASSALTTSGSTDTQYFGPGTRLTVL.

This clonotype was recorded only once. Sequence at one end of the junction differs from germline and may be a read error. The chain joins TRBV5-4 to TRBJ2-5, with D unresolved. The CDR3 runs 15 residues. Germline lookup yields CDR1 SGHNT and CDR2 YYREEE (reference sequence). CDR3 sequence reads: CVSSLGPAKAETQYF. The DNA for the CDR3 is TGTGTCAGCAGTTTAGGACCAGCCAAAGCCGAGACCCAGTACTTC.

Worth noting for this clonotype: One base away lies a much larger clone, so this may be a sequencing read error. The rearrangement joins TRBV3-1 to TRBJ2-5; D not resolved. The CDR3 is 16 residues long. Germline CDR1 reads LGHDT; CDR2 reads YNNKEL (reference sequence). The V end was cut by 3 bases, the J end by 2 bases, with 16 bases between. CDR3 amino acids: CASSQGSGSYQETQYF. CDR3 DNA sequence: TGTGCCAGCAGCCAGGGGTCTGGCAGCTATCAAGAGACCCAGTACTTC.

The CDR3, as DNA: TGTGCCAGCAGCTCCGGACAGGTAACACGAGAGGAGCAGTTCTTC. It encodes CASSSGQVTREEQFF. The chain joins TRBV28 to TRBJ2-1, with TRBD1 identical over 7 bases. Germline CDR1 MDHEN, CDR2 SYDVKM. V lost 6 bases to trimming and J lost 10 bases; unmatched junction nucleotides: 15. The CDR3 consists of 15 residues.

The chain is built from TRBV4-1 and TRBJ1-1, with D perhaps matching TRBD1 (5 bases). Trimming took off 2 bases at V and 2 bases at J, with 15 bases between the two ends. Germline V gene data show CDR1 as MGHRA and CDR2 as YSYEKL. The CDR3 loop spans 16 amino acids. The CDR3 reads CASSQLGGIVNTEAFF. The CDR3, as DNA: TGCGCCAGCAGCCAACTCGGGGGGATTGTAAACACTGAAGCTTTCTTT.

In this sample, this clonotype turned up a few times. This chain connects TRBV11-2 to TRBJ2-6; the D gene is possibly TRBD1 (6 bases). The V end was cut by 0 bases, the J end by 0 bases, with 15 bases between. The CDR3 is made up of 19 amino acids. Germline assignment: CDR1 SGHAT and CDR2 FQNNGV. The CDR3 reads CASSLDKRTVISGANVLTF. The CDR3 coding sequence is TGTGCCAGCAGCTTAGATAAAAGGACAGTGATCTCTGGGGCCAACGTCCTGACTTTC. The entire variable domain, with the rest obtained from reference TRBV11-2 and TRBJ2-6, is as follows: EAGVAQSPRYKIIEKRQSVAFWCNPISGHATLYWYQQILGQGPKLLIQFQNNGVVDDSQLPKDRFSAERLKGVDSTLKIQPAKLEDSAVYLCASSLDKRTVISGANVLTFGAGSRLTVL.

This clonotype was counted between two and nine times. The rearrangement uses TRBV12-3 or TRBV12-4 and TRBJ2-7, with 9 bases lining up with TRBD1. The CDR3 spans 23 residues. The trim removed 4 bases at V and 7 bases at J, leaving 35 bases unmatched. The CDR3 here is CASSSYLPGTADRGEWSYNEQYF. The CDR3 nucleotides are TGTGCCAGCAGTTCCTACCTCCCAGGGACAGCGGACAGGGGTGAATGGTCCTACAATGAGCAGTACTTC.

This clonotype was seen a handful of times. The chain combines TRBV7-7 with TRBJ2-1, with 7 bases fitting TRBD1. The CDR3 has 14 amino acids. J lost 10 bases, V lost 4 bases, and 10 bases had no gene match. The germline V gene encodes CDR1 SSHAT and CDR2 FNYEAQ (reference sequence). CDR3 protein: CASSWGRGFDEQFF. The CDR3, as DNA: TGTGCCAGCAGCTGGGGCAGGGGGTTCGACGAGCAGTTCTTC.

In its sample, this clonotype was seen a few times. This sequence joins TRBV19 and TRBJ1-2; the D gene is possibly TRBD1 (5 bases). The CDR3 covers 17 residues. Germline V CDR1 and CDR2: LNHDA, SQIVND (reference sequence). Deletions cut 5 bases from V and 3 bases from J, with 22 bases between. The CDR3 DNA reads as TGTGCCAGTAGTCCTCCTATCCGCGGGGGTAGCTACTATGGCTACACCTTC. Translated: CASSPPIRGGSYYGYTF.

This clonotype came up many times. The rearrangement joins TRBV28 to TRBJ2-5, with D perhaps assigned TRBD1 or TRBD2 (5 bases each). The CDR3 loop spans 17 amino acids. V shed 6 bases and J shed 2 bases, with 22 bases lying between them. CDR1 is MDHEN, CDR2 SYDVKM, per germline. CDR3 region: CASRPGTRVFLQETQYF. In nucleotides, the CDR3 is TGTGCCAGCAGACCCGGGACGCGAGTTTTCCTTCAAGAGACCCAGTACTTC.

This clonotype appeared many times. The rearrangement joins TRBV20-1 to TRBJ1-2; no clear D. Trimming removed 2 bases at V and 3 bases at J, with 10 bases between. CDR1 is DFQATT, CDR2 SNEGSKA, per germline (reference sequence). This CDR3 has 13 amino acids. The CDR3 region has the DNA TGCAGTGCTAGATCGACATGGGACTATGGCTACACCTTC. Translation: CSARSTWDYGYTF.

Concerning this clonotype: A read error may explain this, as a much larger clone is one base away. The chain links TRBV6-5 to TRBJ2-7; D is undetermined. The length of the CDR3 is 13 residues. The germline gives CDR1 MNHEY, CDR2 SVGAGI. CDR3 in DNA: TGTGTCAGCAGTTACTCTGAGTTTTTCGAGCAGTACTTC. It codes for CVSSYSEFFEQYF.